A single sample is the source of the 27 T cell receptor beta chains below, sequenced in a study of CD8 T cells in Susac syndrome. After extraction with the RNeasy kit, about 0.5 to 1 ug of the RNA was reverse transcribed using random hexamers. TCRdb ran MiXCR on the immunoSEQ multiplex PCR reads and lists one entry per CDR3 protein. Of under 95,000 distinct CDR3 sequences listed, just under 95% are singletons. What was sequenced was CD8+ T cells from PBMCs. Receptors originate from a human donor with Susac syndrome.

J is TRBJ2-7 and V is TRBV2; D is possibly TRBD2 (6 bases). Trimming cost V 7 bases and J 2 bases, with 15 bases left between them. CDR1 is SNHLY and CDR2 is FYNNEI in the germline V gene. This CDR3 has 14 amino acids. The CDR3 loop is CASTSRDFTYEQYF. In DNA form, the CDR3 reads TGTGCCAGCACCAGCCGGGACTTTACCTACGAGCAGTACTTC. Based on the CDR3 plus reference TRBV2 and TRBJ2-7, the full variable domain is EPEVTQTPSHQVTQMGQEVILRCVPISNHLYFYWYRQILGQKVEFLVSFYNNEISEKSEIFDDQFSVERPDGSNFTLKIRSTKLEDSAMYFCASTSRDFTYEQYFGPGTRLTVT.

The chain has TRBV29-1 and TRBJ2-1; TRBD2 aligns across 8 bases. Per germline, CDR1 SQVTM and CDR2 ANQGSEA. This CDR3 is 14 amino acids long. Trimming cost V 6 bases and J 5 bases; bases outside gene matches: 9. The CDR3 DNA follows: TGCAGCGTCCCCGGACTAGCAGCCAACAATGAGCAGTTCTTC. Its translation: CSVPGLAANNEQFF.

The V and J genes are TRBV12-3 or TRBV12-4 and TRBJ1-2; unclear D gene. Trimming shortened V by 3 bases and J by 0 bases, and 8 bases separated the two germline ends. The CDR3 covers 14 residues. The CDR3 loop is CASSFAGSNYGYTF. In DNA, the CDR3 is TGTGCCAGCAGTTTTGCCGGGTCTAACTATGGCTACACCTTC.

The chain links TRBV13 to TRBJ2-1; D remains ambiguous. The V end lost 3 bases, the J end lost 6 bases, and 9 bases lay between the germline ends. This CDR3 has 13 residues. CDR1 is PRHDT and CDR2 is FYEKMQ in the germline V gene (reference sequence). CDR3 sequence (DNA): TGTGCCAGCAGCTTGGGTAGCCGCAATGAGCAGTTCTTC. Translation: CASSLGSRNEQFF.

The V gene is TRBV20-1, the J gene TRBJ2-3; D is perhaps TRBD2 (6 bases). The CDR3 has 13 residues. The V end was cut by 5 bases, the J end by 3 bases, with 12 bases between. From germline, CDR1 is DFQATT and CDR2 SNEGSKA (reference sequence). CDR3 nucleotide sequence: TGCAGTGCTCGCGGGGAGCGGACAGATACGCAGTATTTT. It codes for CSARGERTDTQYF.

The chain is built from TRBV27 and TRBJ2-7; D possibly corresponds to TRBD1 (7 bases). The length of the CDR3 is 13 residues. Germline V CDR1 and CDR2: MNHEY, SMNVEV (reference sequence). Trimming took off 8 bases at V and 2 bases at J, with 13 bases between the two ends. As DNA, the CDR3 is TGTGCCAGCGGAGGGACAGCCACCTACGAGCAGTACTTC. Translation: CASGGTATYEQYF.

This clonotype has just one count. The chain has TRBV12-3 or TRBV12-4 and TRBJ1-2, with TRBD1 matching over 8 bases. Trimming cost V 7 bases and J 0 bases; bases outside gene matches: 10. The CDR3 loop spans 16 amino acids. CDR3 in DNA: TGTGCCAGCACCAACCCCTTGGACAGGGCTAACTATGGCTACACCTTC. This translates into CASTNPLDRANYGYTF.

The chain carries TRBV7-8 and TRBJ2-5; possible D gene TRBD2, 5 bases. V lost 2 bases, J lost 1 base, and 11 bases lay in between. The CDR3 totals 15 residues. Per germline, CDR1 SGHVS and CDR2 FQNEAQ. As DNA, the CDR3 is TGTGCCAGCAGCTTATGGGTAGCGCTCCAAGAGACCCAGTACTTC. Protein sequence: CASSLWVALQETQYF.

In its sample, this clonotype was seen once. CDR3 DNA: TGTGCCAGCGAATTCGGGCCGGTAGCTGAAGCTTTCTTT. Translating gives CASEFGPVAEAFF. The rearrangement joins TRBV6-2 or TRBV6-3 to TRBJ1-1, with no clear D. CDR1 is MNHEY, CDR2 SVGEGT, per germline. CDR3 length: 13 residues. Trimming stripped 8 bases from V and 6 bases from J, with 16 bases between.

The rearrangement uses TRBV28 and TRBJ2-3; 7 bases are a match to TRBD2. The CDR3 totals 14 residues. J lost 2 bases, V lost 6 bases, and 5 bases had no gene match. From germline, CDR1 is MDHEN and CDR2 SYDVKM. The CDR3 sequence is CASSPGGYTDTQYF. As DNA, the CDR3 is TGTGCCAGCAGCCCGGGGGGATACACAGATACGCAGTATTTT.

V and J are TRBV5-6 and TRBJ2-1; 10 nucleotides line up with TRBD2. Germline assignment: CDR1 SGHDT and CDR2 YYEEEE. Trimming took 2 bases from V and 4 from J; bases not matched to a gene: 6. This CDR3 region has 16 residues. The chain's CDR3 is CASSFPTSGEYNEQFF. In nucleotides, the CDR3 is TGTGCCAGCAGCTTTCCTACTAGCGGGGAGTACAATGAGCAGTTCTTC.

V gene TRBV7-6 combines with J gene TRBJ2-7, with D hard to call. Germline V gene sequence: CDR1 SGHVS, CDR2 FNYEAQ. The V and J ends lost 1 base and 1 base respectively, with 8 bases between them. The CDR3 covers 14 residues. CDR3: CASSLEAVSYEQYF. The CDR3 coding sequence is TGTGCCAGCAGCTTAGAAGCCGTATCCTACGAGCAGTACTTC. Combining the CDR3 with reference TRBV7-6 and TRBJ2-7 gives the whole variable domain GAGVSQSPRYKVTKRGQDVALRCDPISGHVSLYWYRQALGQGPEFLTYFNYEAQQDKSGLPNDRFSAERPEGSISTLTIQRTEQRDSAMYRCASSLEAVSYEQYFGPGTRLTVT.

CDR3 coding DNA: TGCAGTGCTAGTAGCGGGAGCCCCTACGAGCAGTACTTC. It is translated as CSASSGSPYEQYF. The genes are TRBV20-1 and TRBJ2-7; 9 bases match TRBD2. Germline CDR1 reads DFQATT; CDR2 reads SNEGSKA (reference sequence). This CDR3 spans 13 amino acids. The V gene end was trimmed by 3 bases and the J gene end by 2 bases; junction bases not matched to a gene: 2.

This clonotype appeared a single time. This CDR3 reads CASSSPGDEQFF. CDR3 nucleotides: TGTGCCAGCAGTTCTCCAGGGGATGAGCAGTTCTTC. The V gene is TRBV6-5, the J gene TRBJ2-1; TRBD1 might be the D (6 bases). The CDR3 has 12 amino acids. The V gene's germline CDR1 is MNHEY and CDR2 SVGAGI. Trimming took off 4 bases at V and 8 bases at J, with 9 bases between the two ends.

The CDR3 region is CSASGSGSPNEQFF. For the CDR3, the DNA is TGCAGTGCTAGCGGTAGCGGGAGCCCCAATGAGCAGTTCTTC. This chain uses TRBV20-1 with TRBJ2-1, with TRBD2 identical over 9 bases. The CDR3 is made up of 14 amino acids. CDR1 is DFQATT, CDR2 SNEGSKA, per germline (reference sequence). V was clipped by 3 bases and J by 6 bases; unmatched bases: 6.

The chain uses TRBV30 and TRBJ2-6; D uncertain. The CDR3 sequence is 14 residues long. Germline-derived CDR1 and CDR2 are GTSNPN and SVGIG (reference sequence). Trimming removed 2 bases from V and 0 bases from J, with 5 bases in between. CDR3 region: CAWSSSSGANVLTF. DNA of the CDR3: TGTGCCTGGAGTAGTAGCTCTGGGGCCAACGTCCTGACTTTC.

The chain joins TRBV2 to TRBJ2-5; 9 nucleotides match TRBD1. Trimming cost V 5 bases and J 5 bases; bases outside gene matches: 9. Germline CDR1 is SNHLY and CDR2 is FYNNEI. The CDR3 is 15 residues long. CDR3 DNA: TGTGCCAGCAGTTCTTACAGGGGGCAAGCGGAGACCCAGTACTTC. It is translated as CASSSYRGQAETQYF.

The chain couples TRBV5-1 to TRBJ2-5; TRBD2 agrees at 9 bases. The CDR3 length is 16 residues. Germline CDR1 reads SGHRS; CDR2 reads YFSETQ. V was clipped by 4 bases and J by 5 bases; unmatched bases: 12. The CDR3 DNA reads TGCGCCAGCAGCCCCGCCGTAGCGGGAGTACGGGAGACCCAGTACTTC. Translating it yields CASSPAVAGVRETQYF.

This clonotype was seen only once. The CDR3 DNA follows: TGTGCCAGCAGTTTCCCAGACTACAATGAGCAGTTCTTC. Encoded protein: CASSFPDYNEQFF. The rearrangement uses TRBV28 and TRBJ2-1, with D hard to call. V lost 3 bases and J 3 bases, leaving 6 bases between the germline ends. This CDR3 region has 13 residues. Germline V gene sequence: CDR1 MDHEN, CDR2 SYDVKM. Filled out from reference TRBV28 and TRBJ2-1, the complete variable domain reads DVKVTQSSRYLVKRTGEKVFLECVQDMDHENMFWYRQDPGLGLRLIYFSYDVKMKEKGDIPEGYSVSREKKERFSLILESASTNQTSMYLCASSFPDYNEQFFGPGTRLTVL.

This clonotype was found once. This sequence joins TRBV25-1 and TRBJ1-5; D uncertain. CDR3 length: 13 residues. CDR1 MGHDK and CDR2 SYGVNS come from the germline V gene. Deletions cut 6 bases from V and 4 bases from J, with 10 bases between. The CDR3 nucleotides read TGTGCCAGCAGGGCTTCGAGTAATCAGCCCCAGCATTTT. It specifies CASRASSNQPQHF.

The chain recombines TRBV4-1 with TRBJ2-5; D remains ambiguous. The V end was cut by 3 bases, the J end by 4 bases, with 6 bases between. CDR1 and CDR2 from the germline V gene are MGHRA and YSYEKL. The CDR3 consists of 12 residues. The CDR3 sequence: CASSHSGETQYF. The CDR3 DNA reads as TGCGCCAGCAGCCACTCCGGAGAGACCCAGTACTTC.

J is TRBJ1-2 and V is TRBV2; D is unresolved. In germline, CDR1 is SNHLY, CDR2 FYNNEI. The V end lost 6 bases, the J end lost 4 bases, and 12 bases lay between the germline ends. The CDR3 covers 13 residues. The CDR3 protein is CASRELALYGYTF. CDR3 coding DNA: TGTGCCAGCAGGGAGTTGGCCCTCTATGGCTACACCTTC.

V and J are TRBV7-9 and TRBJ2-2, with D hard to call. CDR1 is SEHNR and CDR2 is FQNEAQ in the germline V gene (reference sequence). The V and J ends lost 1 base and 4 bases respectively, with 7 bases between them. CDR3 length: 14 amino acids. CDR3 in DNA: TGTGCCAGCAGCTTAGGTCTTTTCACCGGGGAGCTGTTTTTT. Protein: CASSLGLFTGELFF.

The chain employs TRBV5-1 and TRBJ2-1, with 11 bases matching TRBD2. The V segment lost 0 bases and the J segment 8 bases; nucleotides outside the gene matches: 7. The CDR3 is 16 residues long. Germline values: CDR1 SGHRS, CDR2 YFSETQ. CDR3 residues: CASSLGTSGSGDEQFF. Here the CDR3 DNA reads TGCGCCAGCAGCTTGGGAACTAGCGGGAGTGGGGATGAGCAGTTCTTC.

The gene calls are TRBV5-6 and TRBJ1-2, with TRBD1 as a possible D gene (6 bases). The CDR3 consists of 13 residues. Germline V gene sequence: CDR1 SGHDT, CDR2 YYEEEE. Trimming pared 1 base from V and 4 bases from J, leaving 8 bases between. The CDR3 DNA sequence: TGTGCCAGCAGCTTGCAGGGGAGCTATGGCTACACCTTC. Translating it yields CASSLQGSYGYTF.

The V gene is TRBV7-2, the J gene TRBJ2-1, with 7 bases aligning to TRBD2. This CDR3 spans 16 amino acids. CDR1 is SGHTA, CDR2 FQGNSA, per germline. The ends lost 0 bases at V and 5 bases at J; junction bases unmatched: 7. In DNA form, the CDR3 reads TGTGCCAGCAGCTTAGCTCCGCGGGAGCTCAACAATGAGCAGTTCTTC. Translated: CASSLAPRELNNEQFF. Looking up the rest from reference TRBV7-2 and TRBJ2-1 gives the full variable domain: GAGVSQSPSNKVTEKGKDVELRCDPISGHTALYWYRQSLGQGLEFLIYFQGNSAPDKSGLPSDRFSAERTGGSVSTLTIQRTQQEDSAVYLCASSLAPRELNNEQFFGPGTRLTVL.

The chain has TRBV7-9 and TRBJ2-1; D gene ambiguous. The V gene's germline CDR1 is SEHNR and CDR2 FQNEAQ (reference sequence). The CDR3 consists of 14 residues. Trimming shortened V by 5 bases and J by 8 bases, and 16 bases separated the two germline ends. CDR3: CASSPAGPMDEQFF. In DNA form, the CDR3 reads TGTGCCAGCAGCCCCGCCGGCCCCATGGATGAGCAGTTCTTC.